Included here is one TCR beta chain sequence, with context. What it binds is unknown. Time point in this sample: after neoadjuvant nivolumab, at surgical resection. The data were taken from a study of neoadjuvant anti-PD-1 for oral cavity cancer. Findings and limits, study-wide: Expansion of preexisting intratumoral clones was suggested to aid response.

Germline CDR1 and CDR2: PRHDT and FYEKMQ (reference sequence). The CDR3 extends over 16 amino acids. The junction had 8 bases not matched to a gene; V was cut back by 3 bases and J by 5 bases. Clones were sequenced by immunoSEQ multiplex PCR, and TCRdb holds only the in-frame ones, with some missing. The data contain over 20,000 clones, 26% of them seen just once; the ten biggest clones take up around 15%. The receptor was derived from a person aged 35-79 years with oral cavity squamous cell carcinoma. The V call is TRBV13, the J call TRBJ2-2; 8 bases match TRBD2. The sample consisted of tumor tissue, taken after nivolumab (anti-PD-1) treatment. The CDR3 loop is CASSFHPGRGTGELFF. The CDR3 DNA is TGTGCCAGCAGCTTTCATCCCGGGAGGGGGACCGGGGAGCTGTTTTTT.